Described below is a single TCR beta chain sequence and its context. Its antigen remains unknown. Time point meaning: pre-sensitization, week 0. Indicated treatment: therapeutic diphenylcyclopropenone sensitization with weekly scalp DPC. Patients had alopecia, were aged 18 to 70, and were not pregnant. From the RACE reads, TCRdb called clonotypes with MiXCR, one entry per CDR3 protein. Here the sample spans fewer than 200,000 distinct CDR3 sequences, approximately 29% being singletons. The V end was cut by 1 base, the J end by 3 bases, with 8 bases between. This CDR3 spans 14 amino acids. Per the germline V gene, CDR1 is SGHTA and CDR2 is FQGTGA. These data originate in a study of human T cells and chemical hapten exposure. For the study at large: Patches that contained 0.01% DPC were applied to the upper back and read at 6 days.

Study observations and caveats: The number of TCRs above 1 in 1000 frequency did not change after DPC sensitization.

This TCR derives from a woman under 40 with alopecia areata. Some clones in this sample may be carry-over from other donors' samples. Source: whole blood, taken in connection with sensitization to the hapten diphenylcyclopropenone (DPC). The chain carries TRBV7-3 and TRBJ2-3; no reliable D call. CDR3 sequence reads: CASSLSYGTDTQYF. The CDR3 DNA reads TGTGCCAGCAGCTTAAGCTACGGGACAGATACGCAGTATTTT.